Shown below are 8 T cell receptor beta chains from a single sample sequenced in a study of CD8 T cells in ankylosing spondylitis. TCRdb reanalysed the 5' RACE reads using MiXCR and keeps one entry per CDR3 protein. In the table there are 150,000 to 200,000 distinct CDR3 sequences, 10% to 15% of which are singletons. Sequenced material: blood, either unsorted or a sorted T cell fraction (not recorded which). The receptor source for this set is a female donor with ankylosing spondylitis or in good health (not recorded which).

This clonotype occurred many times. V and J are TRBV2 and TRBJ2-1; D call uncertain. This CDR3 is 14 amino acids long. Germline V gene sequence: CDR1 SNHLY, CDR2 FYNNEI. Trimming removed 7 bases from V and 2 bases from J, with 12 bases in between. The CDR3 sequence is CASTPDATYNEQFF. The CDR3 nucleotides read TGTGCCAGCACCCCCGACGCCACCTACAATGAGCAGTTCTTC.

This clonotype came up many times. The rearrangement links TRBV7-2 to TRBJ2-5; 8 bases agree with TRBD1. V was pared by 8 bases and J by 5 bases, with 19 bases of the junction left unmatched. Per the germline V gene, CDR1 is SGHTA and CDR2 is FQGNSA. The CDR3 is 17 amino acids. CDR3 in amino acids: CASLKSGQGMVGETQYF. The CDR3 coding sequence is TGTGCCAGCCTCAAATCCGGACAGGGAATGGTAGGGGAGACCCAGTACTTC.

V usage is TRBV7-9 and J usage is TRBJ1-2, with 10 bases matching TRBD1. The germline gives CDR1 SEHNR, CDR2 FQNEAQ (reference sequence). This CDR3 has 15 residues. With V trimmed by 3 bases and J by 7 bases, 8 bases remained unmatched. In DNA form, the CDR3 reads TGTGCCAGCAGCTTTTGGGACAGGGGAGCGAGTGGCTACACCTTC. It translates to CASSFWDRGASGYTF.

In this sample, this clonotype turned up many times. V gene TRBV4-2 combines with J gene TRBJ2-1, with TRBD2 matching over 9 bases. The CDR3 length is 15 residues. Germline CDR1 LGHNA, CDR2 YNFKEQ. The junction had 7 bases not matched to a gene; V was cut back by 5 bases and J by 5 bases. The CDR3 here is CASSLTTSGNNEQFF. CDR3 nucleotide sequence: TGTGCCAGCAGCTTGACGACTAGCGGTAACAATGAGCAGTTCTTC.

This clonotype was picked up a small number of times. The chain recombines TRBV5-1 with TRBJ2-3; D unresolved. Trimming shortened V by 5 bases and J by 6 bases, and 13 bases separated the two germline ends. The CDR3 has 13 residues. Germline CDR1 is SGHRS and CDR2 is YFSETQ. This chain's CDR3 is CASRTYTADTQYF. CDR3 bases: TGCGCCAGCAGGACGTACACGGCGGATACGCAGTATTTT.

As regards this clonotype: Possible read error: a much larger clone is one base away. This chain joins TRBV5-6 and TRBJ2-7; a weak D match, TRBD1 (6 bases). Germline V gene sequence: CDR1 SGHDT, CDR2 YYEEEE. This CDR3 contains 13 residues. The CDR3 region is CSSSPANQGIQYF. In DNA, the CDR3 is TGTTCCAGCAGCCCGGCAAACCAGGGGATACAGTACTTC.

This clonotype occurred many times. This chain joins TRBV7-9 and TRBJ1-4, with 9 nucleotides matching TRBD1. V shed 4 bases and J 11 bases; nucleotides not matched to a gene: 2. CDR3 length: 12 residues. Germline values: CDR1 SEHNR, CDR2 FQNEAQ (reference sequence). For the CDR3, the DNA is TGTGCCAGCAGCTGGACAGGGGACAAACTGTTTTTT. This sequence encodes CASSWTGDKLFF.

This clonotype was recorded at least ten times. The gene calls are TRBV4-3 and TRBJ1-1; D is perhaps TRBD1 (6 bases). CDR3 length: 15 amino acids. Looked up from germline, CDR1 is LGHNA and CDR2 is YSLEER. V was trimmed by 4 bases and J by 1 base, leaving 13 bases between them. The DNA for the CDR3 is TGCGCCAGCAGCCCGGTTGGAGGGGGGAACACTGAAGCTTTCTTT. Translating it yields CASSPVGGGNTEAFF.